This T cell receptor beta chain was sequenced during a study of regulatory T cells in long-lasting Graves disease. Regarding the study as a whole: The study found lower TCR diversity in persistent Graves' patients than in newly diagnosed ones.

The V end lost 8 bases, the J end lost 3 bases, and 11 bases lay between the germline ends. Germline loops: CDR1 SGHTA, CDR2 FQGTGA. The CDR3 contains 13 residues. Stated time point: persistent/refractory GD, antithyroid drugs over 5 years with positive TRAb. PBMC-extracted RNA yielded the TCR library. A peripheral blood sample, 7 to 9.5 milliliters in volume, was drawn into EDTA tubes. About this clonotype: Its antigen is not known.

The TCR beta library used iRepertoire HTBI primers with Arm-PCR amplification of CDR3. Each CDR3 protein is one row after TCRdb ran MiXCR on the multiplex PCR reads. Here the sample spans more than 650,000 distinct CDR3 sequences, around 30% being singletons. Here the sequenced sample was peripheral blood mononuclear cells (PBMCs), taken when the disease was refractory, from a patient treated with antithyroid drugs. The V and J genes are TRBV7-3 and TRBJ1-5; D uncertain. The receptor comes from a female donor with Graves disease. CDR3 DNA sequence: TGTGCCAGCCCTAAGCTCCACAATCAGCCCCAGCATTTT. Translating it yields CASPKLHNQPQHF.